This TCR beta chain was sequenced in a study of T cells in Graves' hyperthyroidism and ophthalmopathy (dated by TCRdb to between 2018 and 2020). For the wider study: Peripheral blood samples were taken at initial diagnosis, before any treatment was given. Prospective prediction of ophthalmopathy was tested in an independent validation cohort of 18 to 20 hyperthyroidism patients and around 16 patients who later progressed to ophthalmopathy. The paper describes TCR Vbeta CDR3 sequencing of roughly 130 peripheral blood samples, made up of 43 ophthalmopathy patients, approximately 76 hyperthyroidism patients and 17 progressor patients. TCR V-J signatures able to tell the groups apart were searched for in a discovery cohort of about a hundred patients, of whom fewer than 45 had Graves' ophthalmopathy and 57 had stable Graves' hyperthyroidism. For training and testing, the 100 or so patients in the discovery cohort were randomly divided in a 7:3 ratio. Thyroid tissue and blood T-cell repertoires from six or seven Graves' hyperthyroidism patients were also compared in the study. Once sampling was done, hyperthyroidism patients were given methimazole at a starting dose of 30 mg daily, whereas ophthalmopathy patients were given high-dose intravenous methylprednisolone. Results the study describes overall, beyond this receptor: Sample size was not statistically predetermined, and blinding of investigators to group allocation was not performed. In validation, the model predicted progression to ophthalmopathy a median of approximately 6.3 months before onset, with around 70% sensitivity and 72.22% specificity. In cross-validation, a model built on a 13 V-J signature told ophthalmopathy apart from stable hyperthyroidism with 85% to 90% sensitivity and roughly 81% specificity, and in testing the same model reached 80%/75%. Most expanded thyroid clonotypes (frequency above 0.001) were also detected in blood, suggesting blood repertoires may reflect thyroid immune responses.

With regard to this clonotype: Its target antigen remains unknown. Within one base of it there is no much larger clone, and no base qualities were kept.

Stable Graves' hyperthyroidism was defined as no progression to ophthalmopathy during 18 months of follow-up. Hyperthyroidism patients were newly diagnosed, with disease duration under 2 months, and aged 18 to 65 years. Any patient with an uncontrolled infection, another autoimmune disease, pregnancy or lactation was excluded. Diagnoses relied on clinical symptoms, serum thyroxine and TRAb, thyroid ultrasound and orbital computed tomography. PBMCs were separated from roughly 10 ml of fresh peripheral blood using Ficoll-Paque density gradient centrifugation. Total RNA was extracted using Trizol reagent, and RNA quality was assessed on an Agilent 2100 Bioanalyzer. The V and J ends are trimmed by 1 base and 2 bases, leaving 9 bases between them. CDR1 and CDR2 were assigned from the germline V gene as ENHRY and SYGVKD. The CDR3 holds 15 amino acids from the cysteine to the phenylalanine. Only CDR3 DNA remains: 45 bases, in frame from the first base.

TCR beta CDR3 regions were amplified from RNA transcripts. A first-round RT-PCR of the TCR CDR3 used the HTBI primer set with the Qiagen OneStep RT-PCR kit. A second multiplex PCR round built the libraries, followed by size selection and purification. Libraries were sequenced paired-end with 100 bp reads on an Illumina HiSeq2000. The source study handled its data this way. SOAPnuke was used to process the raw data, removing reads that contained adapters or uncalled bases, had a mean Phred below 15, or lacked an exact match to the constant primer or identifier. COPE v1.2.5 was used to merge high-quality paired reads, and clonotypes were defined as unique nucleotide sequences. MiTCR v1.1 was used to align the clonotypes against IMGT TRBV, TRBD and TRBJ reference segments. Analysis was restricted to V-J combinations with a frequency above 0.0001, which covered roughly 99% of repertoires. The TCS score was defined as F50 (clonal expansion) divided by E x V (chaos), with BLOSUM62-based TCRdist calculated between CDR3 peptides within each V-J. Welch's t-statistics and random forest reduced 514 V-J features to roughly 13, which were used in a naive Bayes classifier (R e1071). The raw public data were reprocessed by TCRdb itself: fastp quality trimming at Q25, MiXCR clonotype calling, in-frame beta chains only. Every CDR3 protein is listed once, alongside the most common genes and DNA of its rows. The V and J calls reflect TCRdb's pipeline rather than the authors' work. For this sample the table gives 700,000 or so distinct CDR3 sequences, of which about 15% were detected only once. Roughly 8% of the sample lies in the top ten.

The material sequenced was blood. Here the chain combines TRBV10-3 and TRBJ2-1, with an unclear D gene assignment. The sequence was collected from a young man with Graves' hyperthyroidism. The CDR3 is CAISEFGHTYNEQFF. At the DNA level, the sequence is TGTGCCATCAGTGAGTTTGGTCACACCTACAATGAGCAGTTCTTC.